The T cell receptor (beta chain) under discussion was sequenced for a study of cytomegalovirus exposure and HLA in healthy donors. Study findings and constraints: Three CMV-associated chains proved CMV antigen-specific in vitro.

Remarks on this clone: The antigen is undetermined.

CDR3 length: 16 residues. CDR1 is SNHLY, CDR2 FYNNEI, per germline. Unmatched junction bases numbered 16, after V lost 7 bases and J lost 5 bases. The PCR was carried out with 60 Vbeta primers and 13 Jbeta primers. Profiling relied on immunoSEQ multiplex PCR, and the TCRdb table lists in-frame clones only, not all of them. Recorded here are some 60,000 clones; the top ten clones represent less than 6%. The TCR originated in a man aged 25-45 years in good health and CMV-seropositive. The rearrangement joins TRBV2 to TRBJ2-7, with TRBD2 matching over 8 bases. Material: PBMCs. The CDR3 spells CASISAWRAGGDEQYF. The CDR3 DNA follows: TGTGCCAGCATTAGTGCTTGGAGGGCGGGGGGAGACGAGCAGTACTTC.